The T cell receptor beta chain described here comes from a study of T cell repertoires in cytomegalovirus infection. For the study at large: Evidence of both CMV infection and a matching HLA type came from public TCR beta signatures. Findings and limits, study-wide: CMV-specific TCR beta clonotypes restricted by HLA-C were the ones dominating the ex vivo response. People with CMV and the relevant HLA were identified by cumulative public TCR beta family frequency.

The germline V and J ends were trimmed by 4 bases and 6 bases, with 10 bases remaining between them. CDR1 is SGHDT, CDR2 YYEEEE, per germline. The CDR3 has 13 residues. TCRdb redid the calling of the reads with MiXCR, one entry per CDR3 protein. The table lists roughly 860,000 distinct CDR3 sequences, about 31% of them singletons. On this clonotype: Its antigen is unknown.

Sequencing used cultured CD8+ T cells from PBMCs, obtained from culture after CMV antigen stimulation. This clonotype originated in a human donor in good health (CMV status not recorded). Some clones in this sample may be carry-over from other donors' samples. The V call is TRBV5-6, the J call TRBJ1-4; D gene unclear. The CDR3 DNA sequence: TGTGCCAGCAGCCCCGCCGGCTATGAAAAACTGTTTTTT. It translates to CASSPAGYEKLFF.